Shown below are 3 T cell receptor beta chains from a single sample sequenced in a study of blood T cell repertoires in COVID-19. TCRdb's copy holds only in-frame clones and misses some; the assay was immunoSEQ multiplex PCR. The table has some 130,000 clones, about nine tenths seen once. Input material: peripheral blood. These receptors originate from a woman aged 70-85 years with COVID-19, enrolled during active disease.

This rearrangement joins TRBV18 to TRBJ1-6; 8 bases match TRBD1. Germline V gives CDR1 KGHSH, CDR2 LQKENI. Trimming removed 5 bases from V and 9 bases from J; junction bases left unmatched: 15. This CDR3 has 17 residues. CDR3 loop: CASSDLAATGVGSPLHF. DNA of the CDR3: TGTGCCAGCTCAGACCTGGCCGCGACAGGGGTTGGTTCACCCCTCCACTTT.

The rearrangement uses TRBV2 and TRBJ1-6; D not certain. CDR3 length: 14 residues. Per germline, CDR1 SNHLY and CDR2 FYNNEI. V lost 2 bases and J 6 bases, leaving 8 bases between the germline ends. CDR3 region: CASSEYGPNSPLHF. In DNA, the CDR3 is TGTGCCAGCAGTGAATATGGGCCTAATTCACCCCTCCACTTT.

The CDR3 sequence: CASSPGQGRGKQNEQFF. CDR3 coding DNA: TGTGCCAGCAGTCCGGGACAGGGGAGGGGAAAACAAAATGAGCAGTTCTTC. The J gene is TRBJ2-1, the V gene TRBV28; TRBD1 matches at 10 bases. The J segment lost 7 bases and the V segment lost 5 bases, leaving 14 bases of the junction unmatched. In germline, CDR1 is MDHEN, CDR2 SYDVKM. The CDR3 covers 17 residues. Complete variable domain (other parts from reference TRBV28 and TRBJ2-1): DVKVTQSSRYLVKRTGEKVFLECVQDMDHENMFWYRQDPGLGLRLIYFSYDVKMKEKGDIPEGYSVSREKKERFSLILESASTNQTSMYLCASSPGQGRGKQNEQFFGPGTRLTVL.